This TCR beta chain was identified in a study of Ad26.COV2.S vaccination and SARS-CoV-2 variants. Study-wide points: Comparability of non-spike TCR breadth was observed across vaccine and placebo recipients.

This clone showed up just once. Its antigen remains unidentified. The V and J ends lost 4 bases and 8 bases respectively, with 11 bases between them. This CDR3 spans 12 amino acids. Germline V gene data show CDR1 as MNHEY and CDR2 as SMNVEV (reference sequence). Repertoires were generated with immunoSEQ multiplex PCR, while TCRdb's copy carries only in-frame clones and drops some. The table lists about 350,000 clones, around 89% of them singletons. Treatment given: roughly 20 received Ad26.COV2.S at low or high dose, single or two shots; about 5 received placebo; per-sample allocation not given. Sampling occurred on day 63 after the first vaccine or placebo injection. Ad26.COV2.S expressed prefusion-stabilized spike from the original Wuhan strain.

This clonotype originated in a person aged 18-60 years who received the Ad26.COV2.S COVID-19 vaccine or a placebo. The chain carries TRBV27 and TRBJ1-2; TRBD1 is a possible D gene (6 bases). This sample comprised peripheral blood, obtained in a trial of Ad26.COV2.S vaccine versus placebo. The DNA of the CDR3 is TGTGCCAGCAGTTCACAGGGTTTGGGCTACACCTTC. Translated: CASSSQGLGYTF.